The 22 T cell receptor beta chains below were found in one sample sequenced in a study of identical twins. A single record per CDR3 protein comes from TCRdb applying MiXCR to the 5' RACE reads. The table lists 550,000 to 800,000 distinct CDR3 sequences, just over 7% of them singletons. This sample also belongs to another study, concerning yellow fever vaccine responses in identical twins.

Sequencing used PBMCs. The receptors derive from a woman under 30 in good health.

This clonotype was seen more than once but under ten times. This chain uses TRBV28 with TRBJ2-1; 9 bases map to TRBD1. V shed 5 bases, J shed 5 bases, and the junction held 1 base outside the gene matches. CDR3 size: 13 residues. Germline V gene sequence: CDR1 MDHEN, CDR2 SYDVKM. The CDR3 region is CASSRTGDNEQFF. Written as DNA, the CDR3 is TGTGCCAGCAGTCGGACAGGGGACAATGAGCAGTTCTTC.

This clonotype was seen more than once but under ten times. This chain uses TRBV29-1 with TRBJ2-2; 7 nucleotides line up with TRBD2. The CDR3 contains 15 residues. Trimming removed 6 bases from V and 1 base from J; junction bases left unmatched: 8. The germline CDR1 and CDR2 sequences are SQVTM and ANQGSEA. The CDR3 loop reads CSVVIAGKNTGELFF. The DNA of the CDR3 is TGCAGCGTCGTTATAGCGGGCAAGAACACCGGGGAGCTGTTTTTT.

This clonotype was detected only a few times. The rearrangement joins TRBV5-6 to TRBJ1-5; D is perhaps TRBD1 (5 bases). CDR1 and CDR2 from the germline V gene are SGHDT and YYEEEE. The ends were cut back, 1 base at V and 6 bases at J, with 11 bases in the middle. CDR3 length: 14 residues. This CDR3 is CASSLLGVGQPQHF. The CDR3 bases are TGTGCCAGCAGCTTGTTGGGGGTTGGTCAGCCCCAGCATTTT. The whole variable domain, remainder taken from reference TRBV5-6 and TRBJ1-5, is DAGVTQSPTHLIKTRGQQVTLRCSPKSGHDTVSWYQQALGQGPQFIFQYYEEEERQRGNFPDRFSGHQFPNYSSELNVNALLLGDSALYLCASSLLGVGQPQHFGDGTRLSIL.

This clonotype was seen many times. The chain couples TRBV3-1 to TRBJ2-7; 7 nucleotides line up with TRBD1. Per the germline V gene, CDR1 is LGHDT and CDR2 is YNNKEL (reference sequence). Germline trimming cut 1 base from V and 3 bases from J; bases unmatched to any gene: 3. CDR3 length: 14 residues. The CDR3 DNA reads TGTGCCAGCAGCCAAGGGACAGGAAACTACGAGCAGTACGTC. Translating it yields CASSQGTGNYEQYV.

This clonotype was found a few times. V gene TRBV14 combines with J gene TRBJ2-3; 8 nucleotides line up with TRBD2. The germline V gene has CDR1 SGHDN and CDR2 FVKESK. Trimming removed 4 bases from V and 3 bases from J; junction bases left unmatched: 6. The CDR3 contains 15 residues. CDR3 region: CASSRAGGWTDTQYF. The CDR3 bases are TGTGCCAGCAGCCGGGCGGGGGGCTGGACAGATACGCAGTATTTT.

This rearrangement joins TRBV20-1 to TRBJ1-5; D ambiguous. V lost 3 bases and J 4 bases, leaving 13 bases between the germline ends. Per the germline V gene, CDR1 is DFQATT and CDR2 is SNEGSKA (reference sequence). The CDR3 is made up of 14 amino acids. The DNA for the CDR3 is TGCAGTGCTAGGACCGGACGGGGAAATCAGCCCCAGCATTTT. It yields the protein CSARTGRGNQPQHF.

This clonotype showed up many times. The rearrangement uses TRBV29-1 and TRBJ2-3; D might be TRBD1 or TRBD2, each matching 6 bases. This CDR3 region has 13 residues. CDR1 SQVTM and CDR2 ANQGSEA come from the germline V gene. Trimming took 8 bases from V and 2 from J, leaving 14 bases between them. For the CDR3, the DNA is TGCAGCTCCGGAGGGGGGTTCACAGATACGCAGTATTTT. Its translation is CSSGGGFTDTQYF.

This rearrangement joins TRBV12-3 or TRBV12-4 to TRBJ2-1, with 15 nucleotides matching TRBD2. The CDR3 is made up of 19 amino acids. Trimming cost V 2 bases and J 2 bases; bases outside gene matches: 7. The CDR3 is CASSLFGLAGGKPYNEQFF. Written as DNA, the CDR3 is TGTGCCAGCAGTTTATTCGGACTAGCGGGAGGGAAACCCTACAATGAGCAGTTCTTC.

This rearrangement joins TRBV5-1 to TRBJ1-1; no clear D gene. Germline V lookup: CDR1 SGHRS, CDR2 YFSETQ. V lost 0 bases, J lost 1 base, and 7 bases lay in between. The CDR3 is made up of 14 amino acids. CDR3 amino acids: CASSLVNQNTEAFF. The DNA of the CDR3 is TGCGCCAGCAGCTTGGTAAACCAGAACACTGAAGCTTTCTTT.

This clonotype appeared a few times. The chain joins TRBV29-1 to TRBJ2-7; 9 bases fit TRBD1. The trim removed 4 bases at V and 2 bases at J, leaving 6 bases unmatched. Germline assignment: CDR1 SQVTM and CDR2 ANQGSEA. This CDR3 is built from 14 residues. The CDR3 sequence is CSVARTGVPYEQYF. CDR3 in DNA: TGCAGCGTTGCGCGGACAGGGGTTCCCTACGAGCAGTACTTC.

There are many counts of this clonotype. Written as DNA, the CDR3 is TGCGCCTCCAGGACGGCGAACACTGAAGCTTTCTTT. It translates to CASRTANTEAFF. The genes are TRBV5-1 and TRBJ1-1; no definite D call. This CDR3 has 12 amino acids. Trimming stripped 10 bases from V and 1 base from J, with 11 bases between. Germline lookup yields CDR1 SGHRS and CDR2 YFSETQ. Full variable domain (missing parts from reference TRBV5-1 and TRBJ1-1): KAGVTQTPRYLIKTRGQQVTLSCSPISGHRSVSWYQQTPGQGLQFLFEYFSETQRNKGNFPGRFSGRQFSNSRSEMNVSTLELGDSALYLCASRTANTEAFFGQGTRLTVV.

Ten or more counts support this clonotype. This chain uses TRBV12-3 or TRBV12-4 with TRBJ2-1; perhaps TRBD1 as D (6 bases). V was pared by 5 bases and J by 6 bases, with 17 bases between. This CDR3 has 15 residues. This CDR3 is CASSIREIGGNEQFF. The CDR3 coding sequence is TGTGCCAGCAGTATCAGGGAGATAGGGGGCAATGAGCAGTTCTTC.

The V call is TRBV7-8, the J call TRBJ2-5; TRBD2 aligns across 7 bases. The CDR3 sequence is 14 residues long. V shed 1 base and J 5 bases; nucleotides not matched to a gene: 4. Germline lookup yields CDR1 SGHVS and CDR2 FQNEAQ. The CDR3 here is CASSLGGEGETQYF. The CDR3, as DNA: TGTGCCAGCAGCTTAGGAGGGGAGGGGGAGACCCAGTACTTC.

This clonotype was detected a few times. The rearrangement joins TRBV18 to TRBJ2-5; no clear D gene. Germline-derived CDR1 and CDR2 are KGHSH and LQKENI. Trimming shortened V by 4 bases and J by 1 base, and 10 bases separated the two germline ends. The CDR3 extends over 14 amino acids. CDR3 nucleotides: TGTGCCAGCTCACGGATTTTAGCCCAAGAGACCCAGTACTTC. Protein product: CASSRILAQETQYF.

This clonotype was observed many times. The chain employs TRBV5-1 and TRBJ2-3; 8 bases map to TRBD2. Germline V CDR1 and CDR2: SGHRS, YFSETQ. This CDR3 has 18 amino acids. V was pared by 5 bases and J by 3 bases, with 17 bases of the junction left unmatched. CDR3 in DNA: TGCGCCAGCAGAACTCACGTCCTAGCGGGCCGGGGAACAGATACGCAGTATTTT. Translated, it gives CASRTHVLAGRGTDTQYF. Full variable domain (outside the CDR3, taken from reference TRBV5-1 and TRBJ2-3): KAGVTQTPRYLIKTRGQQVTLSCSPISGHRSVSWYQQTPGQGLQFLFEYFSETQRNKGNFPGRFSGRQFSNSRSEMNVSTLELGDSALYLCASRTHVLAGRGTDTQYFGPGTRLTVL.

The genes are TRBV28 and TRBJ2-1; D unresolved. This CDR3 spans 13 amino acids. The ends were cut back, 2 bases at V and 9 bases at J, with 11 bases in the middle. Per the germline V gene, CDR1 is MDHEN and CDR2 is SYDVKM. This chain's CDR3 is CASSLVSRGEQFF. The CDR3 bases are TGTGCCAGCAGTTTAGTTAGTCGAGGTGAGCAGTTCTTC.

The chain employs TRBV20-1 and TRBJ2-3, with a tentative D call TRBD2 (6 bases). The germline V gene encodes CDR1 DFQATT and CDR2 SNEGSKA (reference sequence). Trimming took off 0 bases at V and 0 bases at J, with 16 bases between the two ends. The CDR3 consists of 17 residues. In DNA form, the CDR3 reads TGCAGTGCTAGAGATCTGAGCGGGCGTTCTAGCACAGATACGCAGTATTTT. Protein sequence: CSARDLSGRSSTDTQYF.

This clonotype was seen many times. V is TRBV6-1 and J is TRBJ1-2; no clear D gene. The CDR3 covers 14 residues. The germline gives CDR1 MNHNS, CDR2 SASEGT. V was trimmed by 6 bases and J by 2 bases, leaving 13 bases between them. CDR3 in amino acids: CASSTGRKNYGYTF. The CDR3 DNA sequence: TGTGCCAGCAGCACCGGACGGAAGAACTATGGCTACACCTTC.

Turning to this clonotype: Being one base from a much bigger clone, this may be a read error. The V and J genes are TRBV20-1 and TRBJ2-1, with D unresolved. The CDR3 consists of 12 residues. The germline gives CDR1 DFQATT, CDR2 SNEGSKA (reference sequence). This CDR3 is CSAWSSYNEQSF. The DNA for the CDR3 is TGCAGTGCTTGGAGCTCCTACAATGAGCAGTCCTTC.

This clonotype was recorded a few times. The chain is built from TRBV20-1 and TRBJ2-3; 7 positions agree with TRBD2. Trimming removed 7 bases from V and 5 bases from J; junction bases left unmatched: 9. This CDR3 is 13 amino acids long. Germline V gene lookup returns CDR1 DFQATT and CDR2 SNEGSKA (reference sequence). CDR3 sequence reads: CSGLAGVGDTQYF. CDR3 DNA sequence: TGCAGTGGCCTGGCGGGAGTCGGAGATACGCAGTATTTT.

This chain's CDR3 is CASIPGQGVGETQYF. The CDR3 DNA follows: TGCGCCAGCATCCCGGGACAGGGGGTCGGAGAGACCCAGTACTTC. J is TRBJ2-5 and V is TRBV5-1, with TRBD1 matching over 11 bases. V lost 6 bases to trimming and J lost 4 bases; unmatched junction nucleotides: 8. The germline V gene encodes CDR1 SGHRS and CDR2 YFSETQ. This CDR3 is 15 amino acids long. Drawing the rest from reference TRBV5-1 and TRBJ2-5, the complete variable domain is KAGVTQTPRYLIKTRGQQVTLSCSPISGHRSVSWYQQTPGQGLQFLFEYFSETQRNKGNFPGRFSGRQFSNSRSEMNVSTLELGDSALYLCASIPGQGVGETQYFGPGTRLLVL.

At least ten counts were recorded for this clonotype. CDR3 nucleotides: TGCAGTGCCTACGGCGGGGTAGACAATGAGCAGTTCTTC. The encoded protein is CSAYGGVDNEQFF. The rearrangement joins TRBV20-1 to TRBJ2-1, with D possibly TRBD2 on 6 matching bases. Germline V CDR1 and CDR2: DFQATT, SNEGSKA (reference sequence). The CDR3 loop spans 13 amino acids. Trimming pared 6 bases from V and 5 bases from J, leaving 14 bases between.